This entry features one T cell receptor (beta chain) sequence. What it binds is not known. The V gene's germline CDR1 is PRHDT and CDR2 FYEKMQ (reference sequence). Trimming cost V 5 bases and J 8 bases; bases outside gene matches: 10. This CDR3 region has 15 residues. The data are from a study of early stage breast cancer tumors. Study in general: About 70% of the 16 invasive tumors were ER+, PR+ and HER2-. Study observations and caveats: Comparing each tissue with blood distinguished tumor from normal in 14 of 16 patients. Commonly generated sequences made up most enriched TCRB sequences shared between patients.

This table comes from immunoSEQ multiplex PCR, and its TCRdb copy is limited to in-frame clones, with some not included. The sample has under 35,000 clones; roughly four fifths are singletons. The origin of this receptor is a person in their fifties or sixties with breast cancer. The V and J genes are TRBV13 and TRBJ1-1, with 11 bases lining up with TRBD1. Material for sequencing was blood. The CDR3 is CASSPRGQGAIEAFF. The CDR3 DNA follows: TGTGCCAGCAGCCCACGCGGACAGGGGGCTATCGAAGCTTTCTTT.